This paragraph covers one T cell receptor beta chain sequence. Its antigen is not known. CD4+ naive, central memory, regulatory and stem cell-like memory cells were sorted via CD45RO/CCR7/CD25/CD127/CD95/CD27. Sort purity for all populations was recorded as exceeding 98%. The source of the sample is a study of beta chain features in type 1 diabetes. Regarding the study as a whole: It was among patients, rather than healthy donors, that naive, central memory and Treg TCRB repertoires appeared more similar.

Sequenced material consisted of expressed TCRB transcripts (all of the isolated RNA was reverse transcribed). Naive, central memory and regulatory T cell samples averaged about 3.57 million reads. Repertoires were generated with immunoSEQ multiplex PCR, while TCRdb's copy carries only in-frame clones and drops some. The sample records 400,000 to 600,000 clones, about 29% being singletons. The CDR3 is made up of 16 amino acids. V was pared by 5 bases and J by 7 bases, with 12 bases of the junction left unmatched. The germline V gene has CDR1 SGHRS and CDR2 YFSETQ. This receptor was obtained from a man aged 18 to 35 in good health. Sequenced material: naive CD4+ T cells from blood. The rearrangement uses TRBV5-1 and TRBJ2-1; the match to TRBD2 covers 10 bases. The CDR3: CASSRSLAGVVNEQFF. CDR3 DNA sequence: TGCGCCAGCAGTCGCAGTCTAGCGGGGGTTGTTAATGAGCAGTTCTTC.